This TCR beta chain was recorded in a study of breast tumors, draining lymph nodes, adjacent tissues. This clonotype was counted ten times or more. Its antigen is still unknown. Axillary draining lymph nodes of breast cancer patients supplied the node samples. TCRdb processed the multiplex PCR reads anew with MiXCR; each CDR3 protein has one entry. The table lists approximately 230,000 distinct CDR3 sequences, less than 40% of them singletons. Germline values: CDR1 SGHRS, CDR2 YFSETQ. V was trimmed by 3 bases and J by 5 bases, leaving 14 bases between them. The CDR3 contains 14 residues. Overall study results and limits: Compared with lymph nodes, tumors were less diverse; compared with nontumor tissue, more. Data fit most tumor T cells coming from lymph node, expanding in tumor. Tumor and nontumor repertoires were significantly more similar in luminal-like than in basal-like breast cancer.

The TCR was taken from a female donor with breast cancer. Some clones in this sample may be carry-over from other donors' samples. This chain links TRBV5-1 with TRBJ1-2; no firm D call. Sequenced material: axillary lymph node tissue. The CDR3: CASSSSSPDYGYTF. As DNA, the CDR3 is TGCGCCAGCAGCTCCTCTAGTCCCGATTATGGCTACACCTTC.